The sequence of this T cell receptor (beta chain) was determined in a study of OX40 agonist ivuxolimab in advanced cancers. Study overall: With a range of roughly 20 to 85, age averaged roughly 60 years, and nearly 85% were male.

Using immunoSEQ multiplex PCR, the repertoire was profiled, and TCRdb retains in-frame clones only, with some absent. The sample holds some 64,000 clones; 92% are singletons and the top ten take about 0.66%. Points on this clone: Its antigen is as yet unknown.

The CDR3 loop spans 17 amino acids. The germline V gene encodes CDR1 LNHDA and CDR2 SQIVND (reference sequence). After removal of 3 bases from V and 5 bases from J, the junction contained 12 bases not matched to a gene. Prior autoimmune disease or systemic immunosuppression barred patients. Study-wide results and caveats: On average, CD8+ T cells showed a greater number of expanded clones than CD4+. Normalized T-cell clonal expansion was also low in some nonresponders.

The input for sequencing was CD4+ or CD8+ T cells sorted from blood, taken in a trial of the OX40 agonist ivuxolimab. The source is an adult with an advanced solid tumor such as melanoma, head and neck, liver or kidney cancer. The chain couples TRBV19 to TRBJ1-3; 8 bases line up with TRBD1. CDR3 nucleotide sequence: TGTGCCAGTAGTATGAGCAAGCCAGGGGGCCTACGAAACACCATATATTTT. Protein sequence: CASSMSKPGGLRNTIYF.